The clone carrying this TCR beta chain was seen repeatedly, ten times or more. Time point defined: newly diagnosed GD, antithyroid drugs for less than 3 months. Preparation of the TCR library used RNA extracted from PBMCs. The data were obtained in a study of regulatory T cells in long-lasting Graves disease. iRepertoire HTBI primers and Arm-PCR of CDR3 regions built TCR beta libraries. Each CDR3 protein gets one entry after TCRdb re-called the multiplex PCR reads with MiXCR. Among 400,000 to 550,000 distinct CDR3 sequences, roughly 15% were seen once, and the ten largest hold about 10%. Germline V lookup: CDR1 MDHEN, CDR2 SYDVKM. The V and J ends lost 6 bases and 2 bases respectively, with 11 bases between them. The CDR3 extends over 14 amino acids. The data also belong to a second study, concerning T cells in Graves' hyperthyroidism and ophthalmopathy. That study adds: Blood also showed most of the thyroid clonotypes that were expanded above 0.001.

The genes are TRBV28 and TRBJ1-5; D unresolved. The source is a young woman with Graves disease. The specimen comprised peripheral blood mononuclear cells (PBMCs), sampled at new diagnosis, from a patient treated with antithyroid drugs. CDR3 in amino acids: CASRWGFGNQPQHF. In DNA form, the CDR3 reads TGTGCCAGCAGGTGGGGATTCGGCAATCAGCCCCAGCATTTT.